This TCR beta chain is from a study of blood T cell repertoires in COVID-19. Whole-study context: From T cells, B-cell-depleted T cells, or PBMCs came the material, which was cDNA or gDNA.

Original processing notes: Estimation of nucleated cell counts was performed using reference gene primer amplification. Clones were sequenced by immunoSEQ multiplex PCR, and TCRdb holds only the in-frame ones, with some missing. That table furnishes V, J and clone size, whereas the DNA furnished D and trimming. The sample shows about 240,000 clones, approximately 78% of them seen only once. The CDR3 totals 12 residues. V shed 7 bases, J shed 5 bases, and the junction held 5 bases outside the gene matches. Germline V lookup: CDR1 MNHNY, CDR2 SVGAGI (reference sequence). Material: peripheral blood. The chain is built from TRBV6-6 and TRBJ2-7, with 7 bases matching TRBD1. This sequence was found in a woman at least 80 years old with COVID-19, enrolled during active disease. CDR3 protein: CASTGDRDEQYF. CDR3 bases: TGTGCCAGCACCGGCGACAGGGACGAGCAGTACTTC.